This T cell receptor (beta chain) was retrieved from a study of T cells in Graves' hyperthyroidism and ophthalmopathy. Study as a whole: Pretreatment peripheral blood was obtained at initial diagnosis.

Subjects with ophthalmopathy showed a Clinical Activity Score no lower than 3, a NOSPECS grade no lower than 4, and a duration shorter than 3 months. J gave up 0 bases and V 8 bases, and 6 bases lay outside the gene matches. This CDR3 is 14 amino acids long. This clonotype was seen at least ten times. Researchers took RNA transcripts and amplified the TCR beta CDR3 regions from them. Using the HTBI primer set, a first-round RT-PCR was run on the TCR CDR3. A single record per CDR3 protein comes from TCRdb applying MiXCR to the multiplex PCR reads. The table has hundreds of thousands of distinct CDR3 sequences, 20% to 25% seen once; the top ten hold more than 30%.

This sequence originates from a young man with Graves' ophthalmopathy. The chain is built from TRBV12-3 or TRBV12-4 and TRBJ2-7; 8 bases are shared with TRBD2. The specimen sequenced was blood. Here the CDR3 DNA reads TGTGCCAGCCTCTTGAGCGGGAGCTCCTACGAGCAGTACTTC. Protein sequence: CASLLSGSSYEQYF.